These 30 T cell receptor beta chains came from one sample sequenced in a study of T-cell memory formation after mild COVID-19. TCRdb analysed the 5' RACE reads with MiXCR anew, one entry per CDR3 protein. This table has around 400,000 distinct CDR3 sequences, approximately 25% appearing once. Sequenced: PBMCs or a T cell subset sorted from them (not recorded which). Receptor source: an adult woman who had mild COVID-19 (a few samples of this study predate the infection). Cell type and time point are not known.

This clonotype showed up just a few times. The chain links TRBV7-7 to TRBJ2-1, with 9 bases identical to TRBD2. The V and J ends lost 5 bases and 2 bases, in that order; junction bases with no gene match: 7. CDR1 is SSHAT and CDR2 is FNYEAQ in the germline V gene (reference sequence). This CDR3 comprises 16 residues. CDR3 in amino acids: CASSPIAGAPYNEQFF. CDR3 sequence (DNA): TGTGCCAGCAGCCCAATAGCGGGGGCCCCCTACAATGAGCAGTTCTTC.

The CDR3 sequence: CASSLGHPYEQYF. CDR3 DNA sequence: TGCGCCAGCAGCTTGGGACACCCCTACGAGCAGTACTTC. The rearrangement links TRBV5-1 to TRBJ2-7, with D uncertain. This CDR3 is built from 13 residues. The V end lost 0 bases, the J end lost 2 bases, and 6 bases lay between the germline ends. Looked up from germline, CDR1 is SGHRS and CDR2 is YFSETQ.

This clonotype showed up just a few times. The chain uses TRBV20-1 and TRBJ2-7, with 8 positions matching TRBD2. Trimming cost V 3 bases and J 0 bases; bases outside gene matches: 10. This CDR3 is built from 16 residues. CDR1 is DFQATT, CDR2 SNEGSKA, per germline (reference sequence). The CDR3 reads CSAREVGGGSSYEQYF. The CDR3 DNA is TGCAGTGCTAGGGAGGTGGGCGGGGGGTCCTCCTACGAGCAGTACTTC.

This clonotype showed up just a few times. V and J are TRBV27 and TRBJ1-1, with D possibly being TRBD1 (5 bases). The V and J ends lost 8 bases and 1 base respectively, with 11 bases between them. From germline, CDR1 is MNHEY and CDR2 SMNVEV (reference sequence). CDR3 length equals 13 residues. The CDR3 protein is CASGGGPNTEAFF. The CDR3 DNA is TGTGCCAGCGGGGGGGGACCGAACACTGAAGCTTTCTTT.

The CDR3 nucleotides are TGCGCCAGCAGCCAAGATTCCTCGGTCAATGAGCAGTTCTTC. Encoded protein: CASSQDSSVNEQFF. The genes are TRBV4-3 and TRBJ2-1; D gene ambiguous. The length of the CDR3 is 14 residues. Germline CDR1 is LGHNA and CDR2 is YSLEER. V was shortened by 0 bases and J by 6 bases, with 9 bases between the two germline ends.

The chain combines TRBV24-1 with TRBJ2-1; weak D call: TRBD2 (6 bases). The V end was cut by 0 bases, the J end by 4 bases, with 12 bases between. Germline V lookup: CDR1 KGHDR, CDR2 SFDVKD. The CDR3 length is 16 residues. This CDR3 reads CATSDLERAGYNEQFF. CDR3 coding DNA: TGTGCCACCAGTGATTTGGAAAGGGCGGGGTACAATGAGCAGTTCTTC.

The chain uses TRBV2 and TRBJ2-5; D uncertain. The germline V and J ends were trimmed by 10 bases and 3 bases, with 9 bases remaining between them. In germline, CDR1 is SNHLY, CDR2 FYNNEI. CDR3 length: 11 residues. CDR3 bases: TGTGCCACCACACCGAAAGAGACCCAGTACTTC. It encodes CATTPKETQYF.

This clonotype was counted a few times. This chain connects TRBV3-1 to TRBJ2-7; D tentatively fits TRBD1 or TRBD2 (5 bases each). This CDR3 has 18 residues. CDR1 LGHDT and CDR2 YNNKEL come from the germline V gene (reference sequence). Trimming shortened V by 1 base and J by 0 bases, and 19 bases separated the two germline ends. The CDR3 DNA is TGTGCCAGCAGCCAAGGGGGGACCGCGCGGGCCAGCTCCTACGAGCAGTACTTC. This sequence encodes CASSQGGTARASSYEQYF.

The V gene is TRBV7-2, the J gene TRBJ2-7; 7 nucleotides match TRBD2. V lost 1 base, J lost 6 bases, and 6 bases stayed unmatched. The germline V gene has CDR1 SGHTA and CDR2 FQGNSA. The CDR3 contains 14 residues. The CDR3 protein is CASSLEREVSEQYF. The CDR3 DNA sequence: TGTGCCAGCAGCTTAGAACGGGAGGTATCCGAGCAGTACTTC.

The genes are TRBV12-3 or TRBV12-4 and TRBJ1-6; a possible D gene is TRBD1 (5 bases). The V gene lost 3 bases and the J gene lost 9 bases, with 12 bases spanning the gap. The CDR3 extends over 14 amino acids. The CDR3 DNA sequence: TGTGCCAGCAGTTTGCGGGAGGGACGTTCACCCCTCCACTTT. It translates to CASSLREGRSPLHF.

The rearrangement uses TRBV12-3 or TRBV12-4 and TRBJ2-3; D ambiguous. This CDR3 contains 11 residues. V was trimmed by 7 bases and J by 2 bases, leaving 4 bases between them. The chain's CDR3 is CASTYTDTQYF. The CDR3, as DNA: TGTGCCAGCACCTACACAGATACGCAGTATTTT.

This clonotype has at least ten counts. The chain joins TRBV12-3 or TRBV12-4 to TRBJ2-7, with TRBD1 as a possible D gene (5 bases). The germline V and J ends were trimmed by 5 bases and 6 bases, with 8 bases remaining between them. The CDR3 spans 11 residues. CDR3 nucleotide sequence: TGTGCCAGCAGTAGGGGCGGCGAGCAGTACTTC. Translation gives CASSRGGEQYF.

The V and J genes are TRBV18 and TRBJ1-6; D is unresolved. The CDR3 loop spans 16 amino acids. V was shortened by 2 bases and J by 5 bases, with 13 bases between the two germline ends. Germline-derived CDR1 and CDR2 are KGHSH and LQKENI. DNA of the CDR3: TGTGCCAGCTCACCAAGCGGACCGGGGAATAATTCACCCCTCCACTTT. This encodes CASSPSGPGNNSPLHF. Based on the CDR3 plus reference TRBV18 and TRBJ1-6, the full variable domain is NAGVMQNPRHLVRRRGQEARLRCSPMKGHSHVYWYRQLPEEGLKFMVYLQKENIIDESGMPKERFSAEFPKEGPSILRIQQVVRGDSAAYFCASSPSGPGNNSPLHFGNGTRLTVT.

This clonotype was recorded a few times. The chain has TRBV12-3 or TRBV12-4 and TRBJ2-2; a possible D gene is TRBD2 (6 bases). This CDR3 has 13 amino acids. V lost 5 bases and J 6 bases, leaving 10 bases between the germline ends. CDR3 DNA: TGTGCCAGCAGTAATTCGGGGGCCGGGGAGCTGTTTTTT. Translating gives CASSNSGAGELFF.

The chain has TRBV6-6 and TRBJ1-1, with TRBD1 matching over 8 bases. The ends lost 2 bases at V and 0 bases at J; junction bases unmatched: 11. The CDR3 consists of 18 residues. CDR1 and CDR2 from the germline V gene are MNHNY and SVGAGI (reference sequence). DNA of the CDR3: TGTGCCAGCAGTTACATCCCGGACAGGGAGATCATGAACACTGAAGCTTTCTTT. Protein product: CASSYIPDREIMNTEAFF.

This clonotype was observed a few times. This CDR3 reads CSARMETQYF. The CDR3 DNA reads as TGCAGTGCTAGGATGGAGACCCAGTACTTC. V gene TRBV20-1 combines with J gene TRBJ2-5; D gene ambiguous. CDR3 size: 10 residues. CDR1 and CDR2 from the germline V gene are DFQATT and SNEGSKA (reference sequence). V dropped 3 bases and J dropped 5 bases, with 4 bases sitting between them.

The table lists this clonotype with a few counts. The V and J genes are TRBV2 and TRBJ2-7; a weak D match, TRBD1 (6 bases). This CDR3 region has 16 residues. Looked up from germline, CDR1 is SNHLY and CDR2 is FYNNEI. The ends were cut back, 5 bases at V and 2 bases at J, with 19 bases in the middle. The DNA for the CDR3 is TGTGCCAGCAGTTACATTCAAACAGGGCTTGCCTACGAGCAGTACTTC. Its protein product is CASSYIQTGLAYEQYF.

This clonotype has only a few counts. The chain links TRBV20-1 to TRBJ2-7; 10 nucleotides agree with TRBD2. The V gene's germline CDR1 is DFQATT and CDR2 SNEGSKA (reference sequence). The CDR3 length is 12 residues. Trimming took 5 bases from V and 3 from J; bases not matched to a gene: 1. CDR3 loop: CSAGTSVYEQYF. In DNA, the CDR3 is TGCAGTGCTGGGACTAGCGTCTACGAGCAGTACTTC.

The chain is built from TRBV5-1 and TRBJ2-1; 7 bases are a match to TRBD2. The CDR3 length is 17 residues. Trimming cost V 0 bases and J 5 bases; bases outside gene matches: 11. Germline V gene lookup returns CDR1 SGHRS and CDR2 YFSETQ. The CDR3 sequence: CASSLGAGGTDHNEQFF. The CDR3 nucleotides read TGCGCCAGCAGCTTGGGGGCCGGGGGGACCGACCACAATGAGCAGTTCTTC. The full variable domain, completed using reference TRBV5-1 and TRBJ2-1, is KAGVTQTPRYLIKTRGQQVTLSCSPISGHRSVSWYQQTPGQGLQFLFEYFSETQRNKGNFPGRFSGRQFSNSRSEMNVSTLELGDSALYLCASSLGAGGTDHNEQFFGPGTRLTVL.

A few counts support this clonotype. The chain uses TRBV7-2 and TRBJ2-5, with D tentatively TRBD2 (5 bases). This CDR3 is 16 amino acids long. V dropped 0 bases and J dropped 0 bases, with 11 bases sitting between them. CDR1 is SGHTA and CDR2 is FQGNSA in the germline V gene. CDR3 nucleotides: TGTGCCAGCAGCTTAGCTGGAGGACTGTACCAAGAGACCCAGTACTTC. The encoded protein is CASSLAGGLYQETQYF.

The chain recombines TRBV5-1 with TRBJ2-3; D is possibly TRBD1 (6 bases). CDR3 length: 13 residues. The germline V gene has CDR1 SGHRS and CDR2 YFSETQ. Trimming shortened V by 2 bases and J by 3 bases, and 7 bases separated the two germline ends. CDR3 sequence reads: CASSFGQTDTQYF. The CDR3 DNA follows: TGCGCCAGCAGCTTCGGACAGACAGATACGCAGTATTTT.

This clonotype was seen more than once but under ten times. The chain is built from TRBV24-1 and TRBJ2-5, with 11 bases matching TRBD2. Germline CDR1 reads KGHDR; CDR2 reads SFDVKD. This CDR3 contains 15 residues. V lost 4 bases to trimming and J lost 4 bases; unmatched junction nucleotides: 4. The CDR3 sequence is CATSDRLAGRETQYF. CDR3 bases: TGTGCCACCAGTGACCGACTAGCGGGAAGAGAGACCCAGTACTTC.

This clonotype was recorded at least ten times. The chain combines TRBV24-1 with TRBJ1-5; no clear D gene. Germline CDR1 and CDR2: KGHDR and SFDVKD. V lost 3 bases and J 3 bases, leaving 8 bases between the germline ends. This CDR3 is built from 14 residues. The DNA for the CDR3 is TGTGCCACCAGTGATGATAGGACCAATCAGCCCCAGCATTTT. Residues: CATSDDRTNQPQHF.

In nucleotides, the CDR3 is TGTGCCAGCAGCAAAACCGGGACGGTTAACACTGAAGCTTTCTTT. Amino acid sequence: CASSKTGTVNTEAFF. This chain links TRBV7-8 with TRBJ1-1; D may be TRBD1 (5 bases). From germline, CDR1 is SGHVS and CDR2 FQNEAQ. V lost 5 bases to trimming and J lost 2 bases, with 15 bases between them. The CDR3 is made up of 15 amino acids.

This chain links TRBV20-1 with TRBJ2-7, with no clear D. This CDR3 has 13 amino acids. In germline, CDR1 is DFQATT, CDR2 SNEGSKA (reference sequence). Trimming shortened V by 0 bases and J by 4 bases, and 10 bases separated the two germline ends. Written as DNA, the CDR3 is TGCAGTGCTAGAGATGGGCTCAGGTACGAGCAGTACTTC. This encodes CSARDGLRYEQYF.

The chain is built from TRBV4-3 and TRBJ2-1; TRBD1 matches 7 bases. This CDR3 is 15 amino acids long. J gave up 5 bases and V 0 bases, and 4 bases lay outside the gene matches. Germline V gene sequence: CDR1 LGHNA, CDR2 YSLEER. The chain's CDR3 is CASSQDLRGHNEQFF. The CDR3 coding sequence is TGCGCCAGCAGCCAAGATCTTAGGGGGCACAATGAGCAGTTCTTC.

The chain employs TRBV24-1 and TRBJ2-7; TRBD2 aligns across 10 bases. The V and J ends lost 7 bases and 3 bases, in that order; junction bases with no gene match: 2. Germline lookup yields CDR1 KGHDR and CDR2 SFDVKD. The CDR3 length is 13 residues. The CDR3 region is CATRASGSYEQYF. CDR3 in DNA: TGTGCCACCAGGGCTAGCGGGAGCTACGAGCAGTACTTC.

The genes are TRBV3-1 and TRBJ1-1, with D maybe TRBD1 (6 bases). Deletions cut 2 bases from V and 2 bases from J, with 15 bases between. Looked up from germline, CDR1 is LGHDT and CDR2 is YNNKEL (reference sequence). This CDR3 spans 16 amino acids. The CDR3 bases are TGTGCCAGCAGCCAATACGGCGGGGGGCTTAACACTGAAGCTTTCTTT. Its protein product is CASSQYGGGLNTEAFF.

J is TRBJ2-1 and V is TRBV28; 13 bases line up with TRBD2. Germline V gene sequence: CDR1 MDHEN, CDR2 SYDVKM. V shed 2 bases, J shed 7 bases, and the junction held 2 bases outside the gene matches. The CDR3 sequence is 15 residues long. The CDR3 spells CASSLVGLAGNEQFF. The CDR3 DNA reads TGTGCCAGCAGTTTAGTGGGACTAGCGGGAAATGAGCAGTTCTTC.

V gene TRBV20-1 combines with J gene TRBJ1-3; D gene unclear. The CDR3 contains 14 residues. V shed 5 bases and J shed 3 bases, with 14 bases lying between them. The germline V gene encodes CDR1 DFQATT and CDR2 SNEGSKA (reference sequence). CDR3 loop: CSAPGRGVGNTIYF. CDR3 nucleotide sequence: TGCAGTGCTCCCGGGCGCGGGGTTGGAAACACCATATATTTT.